In this sample, the clone carrying this T cell receptor beta chain turned up a few times. Its antigen is undetermined. These data originate in a study of T-cell reconstitution after alpha-beta-depleted transplantation in children. Trimming cost V 4 bases and J 9 bases, with 25 bases left between them. Germline V gives CDR1 LNHNV, CDR2 YYDKDF (reference sequence). CDR3 length equals 17 residues. Whole-study findings and limits: Diversity of TCRbeta at day 60 was high in some patients, arising from surviving recipient T cells and thymic progenitors. When one year had passed after transplant, most T-cell counts and diversity came from newly produced T cells. Reportedly, roughly two months post-transplant, alpha-beta T cells arose from several hundred expanded graft clones.

Unique molecular identifiers were built into the TCRbeta library. One entry per CDR3 protein results from TCRdb running MiXCR on the PCR reads. Among around 490,000 distinct CDR3 sequences, roughly 10% were seen once, and the ten largest hold around 15%. The V gene is TRBV15, the J gene TRBJ2-4, with D possibly called TRBD1 or TRBD2 (5 bases each). This material consisted of PBMCs, mostly from graft donor cells, taken 180 days after TCRalphabeta/CD19-depleted stem cell transplant. The TCR sequence derives from a female patient between 2 and 15 years old who had a stem cell transplant for aplastic anemia, so the T cells may come from the graft donor. CDR3 nucleotides: TGTGCCACCAGCACGGTAGCAGTATCCAGTGGGGGTCCCATTCAGTACTTC. Amino acids: CATSTVAVSSGGPIQYF. Full variable domain (missing parts from reference TRBV15 and TRBJ2-4): DAMVIQNPRYQVTQFGKPVTLSCSQTLNHNVMYWYQQKSSQAPKLLFHYYDKDFNNEADTPDNFQSRRPNTSFCFLDIRSPGLGDTAMYLCATSTVAVSSGGPIQYFGAGTRLSVL.